This record covers a single TCR beta chain. This sample is part of a study of control samples from healthy donors and cancer patients. TCRdb's copy holds only in-frame clones and misses some; the assay was immunoSEQ multiplex PCR. The table records more than 140,000 clones, about 90% of them present only once. The germline V gene encodes CDR1 SGHRS and CDR2 YFSETQ. CDR3 length: 12 amino acids. Trimming removed 1 base at V and 4 bases at J, with 5 bases between. This clonotype was obtained from a man aged 18-30 years in good health. The sequenced material came from blood. V usage is TRBV5-1 and J usage is TRBJ2-5, with D hard to call. This CDR3 reads CASSLNGETQYF. CDR3 bases: TGCGCCAGCAGCTTGAACGGAGAGACCCAGTACTTC.